The 27 T cell receptor beta chains reported below all come from one sample, sequenced in a study of human T cells and chemical hapten exposure. From the RACE reads, TCRdb called clonotypes with MiXCR, one entry per CDR3 protein. The sample comprises 180,000 or so distinct CDR3 sequences, 25% to 30% of which are singletons, and less than 3% rests with the top ten. Time point given: pre-sensitization, week 0. The treatment here: therapeutic diphenylcyclopropenone sensitization with weekly scalp DPC. The sample consisted of whole blood, taken in connection with sensitization to the hapten diphenylcyclopropenone (DPC). Receptors originate from a woman in her thirties with alopecia areata. Some clones in this sample may be carry-over from other donors' samples.

This rearrangement joins TRBV27 to TRBJ1-2; D is possibly TRBD1 (5 bases). Per germline, CDR1 MNHEY and CDR2 SMNVEV (reference sequence). This CDR3 region has 17 residues. V was clipped by 2 bases and J by 3 bases, with 19 bases between them. The CDR3 sequence is CASSLRAGNLGHYGYTF. CDR3 in DNA: TGTGCCAGCAGTTTAAGGGCAGGGAATCTTGGGCACTATGGCTACACCTTC.

There are a few counts of this clonotype. DNA of the CDR3: TGTGCCATCAGTGAGTCCTTTGAAGCTTTCTTT. Translating it yields CAISESFEAFF. The chain recombines TRBV10-3 with TRBJ1-1; D is ambiguous. Germline V lookup: CDR1 ENHRY, CDR2 SYGVKD. This CDR3 is 11 amino acids long. V lost 0 bases, J lost 7 bases, and 3 bases lay in between.

This clonotype appeared a few times. V gene TRBV6-2 or TRBV6-3 combines with J gene TRBJ2-5; no firm D call. CDR3 length: 10 amino acids. Looked up from germline, CDR1 is MNHEY and CDR2 is SVGEGT. The ends were cut back, 7 bases at V and 5 bases at J, with 5 bases in the middle. The CDR3 spells CASKQETQYF. CDR3 nucleotide sequence: TGTGCCAGCAAACAGGAGACCCAGTACTTC.

This clonotype came up a few times. V is TRBV28 and J is TRBJ1-1; D unresolved. In germline, CDR1 is MDHEN, CDR2 SYDVKM. The CDR3 consists of 14 residues. The V and J ends lost 6 bases and 4 bases respectively, with 15 bases between them. The CDR3 protein is CASSFGQVFTEAFF. CDR3 nucleotide sequence: TGTGCCAGCAGCTTCGGGCAGGTGTTCACTGAAGCTTTCTTT.

This clonotype has only a few counts. The chain carries TRBV2 and TRBJ2-7, with D perhaps matching TRBD2 (7 bases). Trimming removed 5 bases from V and 3 bases from J, with 17 bases in between. This CDR3 is built from 15 residues. The germline gives CDR1 SNHLY, CDR2 FYNNEI. CDR3 nucleotides: TGTGCCAGCAGTCCACGGGCGGGGGCGAACTACGAGCAGTACTTC. As protein: CASSPRAGANYEQYF.

This clonotype was picked up a small number of times. The J gene is TRBJ1-1, the V gene TRBV10-3, with 12 bases identical to TRBD1. J gave up 6 bases and V 6 bases, and 2 bases lay outside the gene matches. The V gene's germline CDR1 is ENHRY and CDR2 SYGVKD. The CDR3 sequence is 13 residues long. The CDR3 region is CAIRGDRGPEAFF. In DNA form, the CDR3 reads TGTGCCATCAGGGGGGACAGGGGGCCTGAAGCTTTCTTT.

The V and J genes are TRBV6-5 and TRBJ1-4, with 9 bases lining up with TRBD1. The junction had 7 bases not matched to a gene; V was cut back by 4 bases and J by 7 bases. This CDR3 is 15 amino acids long. Germline values: CDR1 MNHEY, CDR2 SVGAGI. CDR3 coding DNA: TGTGCCAGCAGTTTCCAGGGGACAGGGAGTGAAAAACTGTTTTTT. Translation: CASSFQGTGSEKLFF.

V gene TRBV5-1 combines with J gene TRBJ2-5; no definite D call. V lost 5 bases to trimming and J lost 3 bases, with 14 bases between them. The CDR3 contains 14 residues. CDR1 is SGHRS, CDR2 YFSETQ, per germline. CDR3 sequence reads: CASRKPQSEETQYF. CDR3 sequence (DNA): TGCGCCAGCAGAAAACCTCAGTCCGAAGAGACCCAGTACTTC. Full variable domain (remainder filled in from reference TRBV5-1 and TRBJ2-5): KAGVTQTPRYLIKTRGQQVTLSCSPISGHRSVSWYQQTPGQGLQFLFEYFSETQRNKGNFPGRFSGRQFSNSRSEMNVSTLELGDSALYLCASRKPQSEETQYFGPGTRLLVL.

This clonotype has at least ten counts. The chain employs TRBV28 and TRBJ1-1; D gene uncertain. This CDR3 contains 13 residues. Germline V gene sequence: CDR1 MDHEN, CDR2 SYDVKM. With 7 bases removed from V and 0 bases from J, the gap between germline ends came to 9 bases. In DNA form, the CDR3 reads TGTGCCAGCACCCGTGTCCTGAACACTGAAGCTTTCTTT. It is translated as CASTRVLNTEAFF.

This sequence joins TRBV29-1 and TRBJ2-7; 8 bases line up with TRBD2. The V gene's germline CDR1 is SQVTM and CDR2 ANQGSEA. V shed 3 bases, J shed 4 bases, and the junction held 8 bases outside the gene matches. This CDR3 has 14 amino acids. The CDR3 DNA reads TGCAGCGTTGAGGTGGTTAGCGGGGCTTACGAGCAGTACTTC. As protein: CSVEVVSGAYEQYF.

CDR3 loop: CASSLDRGRVYTQYF. Here the CDR3 DNA reads TGTGCCAGCAGCTTGGACCGGGGGCGCGTTTATACGCAGTATTTT. The rearrangement joins TRBV5-4 to TRBJ2-3; D is tentatively TRBD1 or TRBD2 (6 bases each). Trimming removed 0 bases at V and 7 bases at J, with 15 bases between. The germline CDR1 and CDR2 sequences are SGHNT and YYREEE (reference sequence). CDR3 length: 15 amino acids.

The chain joins TRBV29-1 to TRBJ1-1; a possible D gene is TRBD1 (6 bases). The length of the CDR3 is 14 residues. Between the trimmed V and J ends, which lost 4 bases and 7 bases, there was a span of 19 bases. Per germline, CDR1 SQVTM and CDR2 ANQGSEA. The CDR3 nucleotides read TGCAGCGTTGGTCCGGGCCTCAGAGGGGGTGAAGCTTTCTTT. Translating it yields CSVGPGLRGGEAFF. The full variable domain, rest sourced from reference TRBV29-1 and TRBJ1-1, is SAVISQKPSRDICQRGTSLTIQCQVDSQVTMMFWYRQQPGQSLTLIATANQGSEATYESGFVIDKFPISRPNLTFSTLTVSNMSPEDSSIYLCSVGPGLRGGEAFFGQGTRLTVV.

This clonotype appeared a few times. The rearrangement uses TRBV5-1 and TRBJ2-7; D might be TRBD1 (5 bases). V gave up 2 bases and J gave up 5 bases, with 8 bases separating them. This CDR3 comprises 12 residues. Germline values: CDR1 SGHRS, CDR2 YFSETQ. The CDR3 bases are TGCGCCAGCAGCTTTTCCAGGGACGAGCAGTACTTC. Protein product: CASSFSRDEQYF.

The chain is built from TRBV29-1 and TRBJ1-4; 8 bases are a match to TRBD1. Unmatched junction bases numbered 5, after V lost 7 bases and J lost 7 bases. The CDR3 runs 12 residues. CDR1 is SQVTM and CDR2 is ANQGSEA in the germline V gene. The DNA of the CDR3 is TGCAGCGCTGGGGACAGGCCTGAAAAACTGTTTTTT. Protein sequence: CSAGDRPEKLFF.

This clonotype showed up just a few times. The rearrangement uses TRBV5-1 and TRBJ2-7; weak D call: TRBD2 (6 bases). The CDR3 runs to 15 residues. Deletions cut 4 bases from V and 5 bases from J, with 19 bases between. Looked up from germline, CDR1 is SGHRS and CDR2 is YFSETQ. CDR3 region: CASSPGTARRDEQYF. CDR3 coding DNA: TGCGCCAGCAGCCCTGGGACGGCGAGGAGGGACGAGCAGTACTTC.

V is TRBV7-9 and J is TRBJ2-3; 13 bases fit TRBD2. The germline V gene encodes CDR1 SEHNR and CDR2 FQNEAQ (reference sequence). This CDR3 spans 15 amino acids. The V and J ends lost 5 bases and 9 bases, in that order; junction bases with no gene match: 8. CDR3 sequence: CASSPGTSGTGTQYF. In DNA form, the CDR3 reads TGTGCCAGCAGCCCGGGGACTAGCGGGACCGGGACGCAGTATTTT.

The V and J genes are TRBV4-1 and TRBJ2-7; TRBD1 agrees at 9 bases. Unmatched junction bases numbered 8, after V lost 6 bases and J lost 2 bases. The CDR3 runs to 15 residues. The germline V gene has CDR1 MGHRA and CDR2 YSYEKL. CDR3 protein: CASSPRQGDAYEQYF. CDR3 bases: TGCGCCAGCAGTCCGAGACAGGGGGATGCCTACGAGCAGTACTTC.

The chain has TRBV4-2 and TRBJ2-7; 10 bases agree with TRBD1. Germline-derived CDR1 and CDR2 are LGHNA and YNFKEQ. V gave up 3 bases and J gave up 5 bases; unmatched junction bases: 7. CDR3 length equals 15 residues. This chain's CDR3 is CASSQTGTGVHEQYF. Written as DNA, the CDR3 is TGTGCCAGCAGCCAGACCGGGACAGGGGTACACGAGCAGTACTTC.

This sequence joins TRBV11-1 and TRBJ2-7; tentatively, D is TRBD2 (7 bases). The germline CDR1 and CDR2 sequences are SGHAT and FQDESV (reference sequence). V was pared by 5 bases and J by 7 bases, with 24 bases between. This CDR3 region has 16 residues. The CDR3 DNA sequence: TGTGCCAGCAGCCTTACTCGGGGGGCCCCCCAGTCGGAGCAGTACTTC. Translated, it gives CASSLTRGAPQSEQYF.

The rearrangement uses TRBV7-9 and TRBJ1-4; TRBD1 is a possible D gene (6 bases). Germline CDR1 reads SEHNR; CDR2 reads FQNEAQ (reference sequence). The CDR3 totals 16 residues. Trimming pared 1 base from V and 7 bases from J, leaving 16 bases between. The CDR3 sequence is CASSLGTVSGPEKLFF. The CDR3, as DNA: TGTGCCAGCAGCTTAGGGACAGTCTCAGGCCCTGAAAAACTGTTTTTT.

This clonotype was observed a handful of times. The gene calls are TRBV15 and TRBJ2-7, with TRBD1 matching 7 bases. This CDR3 region has 15 residues. With 0 bases clipped from V and 1 base from J, the junction kept 3 bases outside the gene matches. From germline, CDR1 is LNHNV and CDR2 YYDKDF (reference sequence). The CDR3 loop reads CATSRDRDSSYEQYF. The CDR3 nucleotides are TGTGCCACCAGCAGAGATCGGGACAGTTCCTACGAGCAGTACTTC.

The chain couples TRBV6-1 to TRBJ1-2; tentatively, D is TRBD1 (5 bases). Germline assignment: CDR1 MNHNS and CDR2 SASEGT. There are 13 residues in the CDR3. Between the trimmed V and J ends, which lost 6 bases and 3 bases, there was a span of 11 bases. CDR3 residues: CASSRDGYYGYTF. The CDR3, as DNA: TGTGCCAGCAGCCGGGACGGATACTATGGCTACACCTTC.

CDR3: CASREGQWTQYF. The CDR3 DNA is TGTGCCAGCCGGGAGGGGCAGTGGACGCAGTATTTT. This sequence joins TRBV6-6 and TRBJ2-3, with 8 bases fitting TRBD2. CDR3 length: 12 residues. Germline trimming cut 8 bases from V and 9 bases from J; bases unmatched to any gene: 7. Germline values: CDR1 MNHNY, CDR2 SVGAGI (reference sequence).

This clonotype was picked up a small number of times. The V and J genes are TRBV5-1 and TRBJ2-1, with 11 bases that match TRBD2. Germline V lookup: CDR1 SGHRS, CDR2 YFSETQ. J was trimmed by 7 bases and V by 4 bases; bases with no gene match: 10. CDR3 length equals 16 residues. CDR3 amino acids: CASSLIAGGPGNEQFF. The CDR3 DNA reads as TGCGCCAGCAGCCTAATAGCGGGGGGGCCGGGGAATGAGCAGTTCTTC.

This clonotype was seen a handful of times. The gene calls are TRBV2 and TRBJ1-2; 9 bases line up with TRBD1. The CDR3 is 15 amino acids. Germline V CDR1 and CDR2: SNHLY, FYNNEI. The V and J ends lost 4 bases and 4 bases, in that order; junction bases with no gene match: 7. DNA for the CDR3: TGTGCCAGCAGTGCGAGAGGGGACAGGGCCTATGGCTACACCTTC. Protein: CASSARGDRAYGYTF.

This clonotype was picked up many times. V usage is TRBV20-1 and J usage is TRBJ2-1; D gene ambiguous. Germline V gives CDR1 DFQATT, CDR2 SNEGSKA (reference sequence). The CDR3 spans 16 residues. V lost 3 bases and J lost 0, with 15 bases in between. CDR3 sequence reads: CSARLNGASSYNEQFF. CDR3 bases: TGCAGTGCTAGGTTGAATGGAGCAAGCTCCTACAATGAGCAGTTCTTC.

The CDR3 reads CASSLRSGQSYGYTF. CDR3 nucleotides: TGTGCCAGCAGCTTACGGTCAGGGCAGTCCTATGGCTACACCTTC. The chain recombines TRBV7-2 with TRBJ1-2; TRBD1 might be the D (5 bases). The CDR3 spans 15 residues. The V end was cut by 2 bases, the J end by 4 bases, with 14 bases between. Looked up from germline, CDR1 is SGHTA and CDR2 is FQGNSA.